This T cell receptor (beta chain) derives from a study of blood T cell repertoires in COVID-19 (dated by TCRdb to the early 2020s). With respect to the entire study: The collaborator samples originated in the United States, Italy and Spain and spanned the acute and convalescent phases of COVID-19. The material from the prospective study consisted of cDNA or gDNA derived from T cells, B-cell-depleted T cells, or PBMCs. Deeply sampled blood TCRbeta repertoires from subjects exposed to, actively infected with, or recovered from COVID-19 were included in the dataset. A freely available public database, intended as a resource for researchers studying the immune response to SARS-CoV-2, is where the repertoires were released. The samples were drawn from the first 160 participants of the ongoing ImmuneRACE study and from more than 1,000 subjects provided by 6 global collaborators. The sample metadata nearly always contained a de-identified subject ID, COVID-19 status, age in years and sex. Where available, HLA class I and class II types were obtained from metadata supplied by the sample provider rather than from assay-based typing. Results and caveats for the whole study, not just this receptor: The amount of clinical and demographic metadata varied by source and participant and was provided uncurated.

Points on this clone: Its antigen is unknown. The record has no base qualities; no much larger clone is one base away.

CDR1 and CDR2, per the germline V gene, are MGHRA and YSYEKL. Taken from cysteine to phenylalanine, the CDR3 has 14 residues. Here the CDR3 DNA is all that survives: 42 bases in frame from base 1. Trimming costs V 1 base and J 2 bases, and their ends lie 8 bases apart. Whole blood was collected in K2EDTA tubes by collaborating institutions according to the institutions' own protocols. Collaborator samples were shipped for TCRbeta analysis as frozen whole blood, isolated PBMCs, or DNA extracted from either sample type. TCRbeta CDR3 regions were amplified from genomic DNA by means of the immunoSEQ Assay, a bias-controlled multiplex PCR. Per the original workflow: Nucleated cell counts per sample were estimated from amplification of reference gene primers within the assay. Sequence reads were collapsed and filtered to measure the absolute abundance of every unique TCRbeta CDR3 rearrangement. For each sample, productive Simpson clonality was calculated as the square root of Simpson's diversity index across productive rearrangements. Held by TCRdb, this immuneACCESS table contains in-frame sequences only and omits some clones. Under half of the omission traces to an unresolved V gene where checked; the cause of the rest is unknown. Clone size and the V and J calls come from that table; the DNA yielded D and trimming. The sample includes roughly 150,000 clones, with just under 90% observed a single time. About 10% of the sample lies in the top ten.

The clonotype originates from a woman older than 75 with acute or convalescent COVID-19. The chain is encoded by TRBV4-1 joined to TRBJ1-2, with the D gene call left open. The material sequenced was peripheral blood. The CDR3 amino acid sequence is: CASSQGTTNYGYTF. The sequence in DNA is TGCGCCAGCAGCCAAGGAACAACAAACTATGGCTACACCTTC.